This paragraph reports one T cell receptor (beta chain). Its antigen is still unknown. The CDR3 extends over 14 amino acids. Per germline, CDR1 MDHEN and CDR2 SYDVKM. Trimming shortened V by 5 bases and J by 0 bases, and 8 bases separated the two germline ends. This entry comes from a study of T cell responses to AZD1222 COVID-19 vaccine. Points from the study as a whole: Vaccine-associated CD4 TCRs ranged over spike, dominating at 160-218 and 743-854. Only a handful of AZD1222 recipients, roughly six in all, had baseline seropositivity.

TCRdb's copy holds only in-frame clones and misses some; the assay was immunoSEQ multiplex PCR. The sample yields 180,000 or so clones, over 80% seen once. This rearrangement joins TRBV28 to TRBJ1-3; D gene uncertain. The receptor was isolated from an adult who received the MenACWY meningococcal vaccine as a control. Sequenced material: peripheral blood, taken 28 days after the second dose of the MenACWY control vaccine. The CDR3 nucleotides are TGTGCCAGCAGTCGTGAAGCCTCTGGAAACACCATATATTTT. As protein: CASSREASGNTIYF.